This TCR beta chain emerged from a study of cytomegalovirus exposure and HLA in healthy donors. The study's findings and limits: There were several of the most significant clusters that appeared linked to common viral pathogens in a later analysis.

Use of 60 Vbeta and 13 Jbeta primers characterized the PCR. Sequencing was performed with immunoSEQ multiplex PCR; in TCRdb, only in-frame clones are kept and a portion is missing. The table lists 100,000 to 150,000 clones, 83% of them singletons. With respect to this clone: As yet, its antigen is unknown.

When sampled, the donors appeared nominally healthy, though they likely had unrecorded immune exposures. Germline CDR1 and CDR2: SNHLY and FYNNEI. There are 14 residues in the CDR3. Losses at the gene ends were 6 bases for V and 6 bases for J; bases not matched to a gene: 6. The source material was PBMCs. This chain uses TRBV2 with TRBJ2-1, with 9 bases that match TRBD2. This sequence was found in a woman between 35 and 50 years old in good health and CMV-seropositive. The CDR3 nucleotides are TGTGCCAGCAGAACTCTAGCGGGACTCAATGAGCAGTTCTTC. It is translated as CASRTLAGLNEQFF.